The 10 T cell receptor beta chains given below trace back to one sample, sequenced in a study of blood T cells in healthy people across ages (dated by TCRdb to between 2015 and 2017). Library method: 5' RACE. Sequencing used an Illumina HiSeq 2500. A second PCR of roughly 7 to 11 cycles was run with a J-beta primer mix and a sample-barcoded 5' primer. The public reads were reanalyzed by TCRdb: fastp trimming at Q25, MiXCR alignment, in-frame beta chains only. Each CDR3 protein appears once, grouped with its most common genes and DNA. The sample includes fewer than 900,000 distinct CDR3 sequences, with approximately 49% observed a single time. The ten largest make up about 32% of the sample. The sample comprised blood. The receptors originated from a woman aged 55-75 years in good health.

The rearrangement links TRBV4-3 to TRBJ2-5, with TRBD2 identical over 9 bases. Judging by the DNA end, TRBJ2-7 fits better; the J call may be wrong. Germline-derived CDR1 and CDR2 are LGHNA and YSLEER. This CDR3 is 15 amino acids long. This CDR3 is CASSQAFSGSDEQYF. The CDR3 nucleotides read TGCGCCAGCAGCCAAGCGTTTAGCGGGAGTGACGAGCAGTACTTC.

This clonotype showed up just a few times. The CDR3 DNA reads as TGTGCCAGCAGTCCGGACATCCACGATACGCAGTATTTT. Translating it yields CASSPDIHDTQYF. The rearrangement uses TRBV3-1 and TRBJ2-3; weak D call: TRBD1 (5 bases). Trimming removed 6 bases at V and 6 bases at J, with 13 bases between. The CDR3 sequence is 13 residues long. From germline, CDR1 is LGHDT and CDR2 YNNKEL (reference sequence).

This chain joins TRBV20-1 and TRBJ2-5; TRBD1 is a possible D gene (5 bases). CDR1 is DFQATT, CDR2 SNEGSKA, per germline (reference sequence). Between the trimmed V and J ends, which lost 3 bases and 2 bases, there was a span of 16 bases. The CDR3 runs to 15 residues. This chain's CDR3 is CSARIHRQLQETQYF. CDR3 bases: TGCAGTGCTAGGATTCATAGACAGCTTCAAGAGACCCAGTACTTC.

This chain links TRBV29-1 with TRBJ1-1; no definite D call. The CDR3 runs 12 residues. Germline V gene lookup returns CDR1 SQVTM and CDR2 ANQGSEA. V was clipped by 3 bases and J by 5 bases, with 10 bases between them. CDR3 residues: CSVDRSRTEAFF. CDR3 DNA: TGCAGCGTTGACCGGAGCCGGACTGAAGCTTTCTTT.

The chain employs TRBV20-1 and TRBJ2-6; weak D call: TRBD1 (5 bases). This CDR3 spans 15 amino acids. V dropped 5 bases and J dropped 0 bases, with 11 bases sitting between them. CDR1 is DFQATT, CDR2 SNEGSKA, per germline (reference sequence). The CDR3 spells CSALTGASGANVLTF. The CDR3 coding sequence is TGCAGTGCTCTTACAGGTGCCTCTGGGGCCAACGTCCTGACTTTC.

The table lists this clonotype with many counts. The chain is built from TRBV12-3 or TRBV12-4 and TRBJ1-2; a possible D gene is TRBD1 (5 bases). The CDR3 length is 14 residues. V was clipped by 0 bases and J by 4 bases, with 9 bases between them. CDR3 bases: TGTGCCAGCAGTTTAGCGGCAGGGCCCTATGGCTACACCTTC. It specifies CASSLAAGPYGYTF.

J is TRBJ2-1 and V is TRBV20-1; 13 bases fit TRBD2. The V segment lost 0 bases and the J segment 6 bases; nucleotides outside the gene matches: 8. The CDR3 contains 17 residues. Germline CDR1 is DFQATT and CDR2 is SNEGSKA (reference sequence). The CDR3 bases are TGCAGTGCTAGAGATCGTGTGGGACTAGCGGGACTCAATGAGCAGTTCTTC. Translated, it gives CSARDRVGLAGLNEQFF.

V is TRBV2 and J is TRBJ2-7; 10 positions agree with TRBD2. The CDR3 runs 15 residues. Germline loops: CDR1 SNHLY, CDR2 FYNNEI. Trimming at V came to 0 bases and at J to 1 base, leaving 0 bases not matched to a gene. The CDR3 DNA reads as TGTGCCAGCAGTGAAGCGACTAGCGGGTCCTACGAGCAGTACTTC. Encoded protein: CASSEATSGSYEQYF. The complete variable domain, with remaining parts taken from reference TRBV2 and TRBJ2-7, reads EPEVTQTPSHQVTQMGQEVILRCVPISNHLYFYWYRQILGQKVEFLVSFYNNEISEKSEIFDDQFSVERPDGSNFTLKIRSTKLEDSAMYFCASSEATSGSYEQYFGPGTRLTVT.

This clonotype appeared many times. The V and J genes are TRBV5-1 and TRBJ2-7; D is ambiguous. This CDR3 region has 13 residues. The germline CDR1 and CDR2 sequences are SGHRS and YFSETQ. With 0 bases removed from V and 0 bases from J, the gap between germline ends came to 4 bases. In nucleotides, the CDR3 is TGCGCCAGCAGCTTGGACTTCTCCTACGAGCAGTACTTC. Translating it yields CASSLDFSYEQYF.

As for this clonotype: The missing conserved phenylalanine or tryptophan at the end of this CDR3 makes a read error likely. The V gene is TRBV29-1, the J gene TRBJ2-1, with 11 bases matching TRBD2. Germline CDR1 and CDR2: SQVTM and ANQGSEA. The CDR3 extends over 16 amino acids. J lost 4 bases, V lost 4 bases, and 9 bases had no gene match. The CDR3, as DNA: TGCAGCGTTGCAGGGACTAGCGGAATTTCGTACAATGAGCAGTTCTTA. Residues: CSVAGTSGISYNEQFL.